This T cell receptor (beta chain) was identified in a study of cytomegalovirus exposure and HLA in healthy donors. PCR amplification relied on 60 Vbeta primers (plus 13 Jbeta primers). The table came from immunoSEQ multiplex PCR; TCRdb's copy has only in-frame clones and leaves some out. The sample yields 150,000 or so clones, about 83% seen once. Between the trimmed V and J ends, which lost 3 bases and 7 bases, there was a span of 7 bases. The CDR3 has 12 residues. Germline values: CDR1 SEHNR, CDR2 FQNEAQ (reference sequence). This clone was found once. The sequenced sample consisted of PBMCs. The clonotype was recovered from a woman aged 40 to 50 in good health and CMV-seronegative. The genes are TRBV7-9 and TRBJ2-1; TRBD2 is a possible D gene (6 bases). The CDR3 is CASSLTRNEQFF. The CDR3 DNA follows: TGTGCCAGCAGCTTGACTAGGAATGAGCAGTTCTTC.